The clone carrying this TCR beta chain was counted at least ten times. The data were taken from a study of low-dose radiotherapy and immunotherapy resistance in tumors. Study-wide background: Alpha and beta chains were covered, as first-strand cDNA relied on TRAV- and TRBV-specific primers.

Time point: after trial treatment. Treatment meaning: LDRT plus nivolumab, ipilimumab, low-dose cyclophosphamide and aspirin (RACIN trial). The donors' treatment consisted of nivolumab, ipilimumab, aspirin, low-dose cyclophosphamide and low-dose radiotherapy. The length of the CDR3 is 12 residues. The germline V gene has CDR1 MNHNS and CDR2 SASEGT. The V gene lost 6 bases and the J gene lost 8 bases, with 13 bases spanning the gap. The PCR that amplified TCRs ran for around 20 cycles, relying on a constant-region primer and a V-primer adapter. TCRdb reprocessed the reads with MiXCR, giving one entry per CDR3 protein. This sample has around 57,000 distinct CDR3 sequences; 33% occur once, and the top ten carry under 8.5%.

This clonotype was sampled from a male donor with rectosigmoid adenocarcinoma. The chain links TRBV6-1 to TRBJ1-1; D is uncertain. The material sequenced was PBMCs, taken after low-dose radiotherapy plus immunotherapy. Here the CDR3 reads CASSLGGIEAFF. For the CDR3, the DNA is TGTGCCAGCAGCTTAGGCGGTATCGAAGCTTTCTTT.